This T cell receptor (beta chain) is drawn from a study of blood T cell repertoires in COVID-19. The overall study: The study drew acute and convalescent COVID-19 samples from the United States, Italy and Spain. In each case, the material was cDNA or gDNA derived from T cells, B-cell-depleted T cells, or PBMCs.

V was trimmed by 5 bases and J by 3 bases, leaving 8 bases between them. There are 13 residues in the CDR3. CDR1 and CDR2 from the germline V gene are SEHNR and FQNEAQ (reference sequence). Per the original methods: Amplification from reference gene primers served as the basis for estimated nucleated cell counts. Some clones are missing from TCRdb's copy, which holds only in-frame ones; the method was immunoSEQ multiplex PCR. V and J calls plus clone size are reproduced from that table; the DNA served to infer D and trimming. In the table there are about 62,000 clones, 80% to 95% of which are singletons.

The clonotype was recovered from a human donor in a cohort sampled during active COVID-19. Material: peripheral blood. The rearrangement uses TRBV7-9 and TRBJ2-1; a possible D gene is TRBD2 (5 bases). CDR3 sequence (DNA): TGTGCCAGCAGCCTCACTAGCTACAATGAGCAGTTCTTC. Its protein product is CASSLTSYNEQFF.